This T cell receptor beta chain appears in the sequencing data of a study of blood T cell repertoires in COVID-19. Study in general: The United States, Italy and Spain were the sources of the acute and convalescent COVID-19 samples.

With 0 bases removed from V and 5 bases from J, the gap between germline ends came to 11 bases. CDR3 length: 14 residues. Germline V gives CDR1 SGHNT, CDR2 YYREEE (reference sequence). Using immunoSEQ multiplex PCR, the repertoire was profiled, and TCRdb retains in-frame clones only, with some absent. The repertoire holds 200,000 to 250,000 clones, about 85% seen once, with around 18% in the top ten. The sequencing sample was made of peripheral blood. This TCR was recovered from a woman older than 75 with active or convalescent COVID-19. The chain combines TRBV5-4 with TRBJ1-2, with a possible D match to TRBD1 (5 bases). The CDR3 DNA follows: TGTGCCAGCAGCTTGGCTGGGGCTTGGTATGGCTACACCTTC. Its protein is CASSLAGAWYGYTF.